This T cell receptor (beta chain) was captured by sequencing in a study of response to subunit inactivated influenza vaccine. Regarding the study as a whole: Few new T cells, the authors suggested, are recruited by each seasonal influenza vaccination.

Trimming took 4 bases from V and 8 from J; bases not matched to a gene: 8. CDR3 length: 16 amino acids. Germline lookup yields CDR1 SGHRS and CDR2 YFSETQ. This clonotype has a handful of counts. Its antigen is not known. Each CDR3 protein is one row after TCRdb ran MiXCR on the RT-PCR reads. The top ten clones hold under 2.5% of a sample with roughly 520,000 distinct CDR3 sequences, less than 30% of them seen once. The sample was CD4+ T cells sorted from PBMCs, taken 4 to 6 days after vaccination. The chain recombines TRBV5-1 with TRBJ2-1, with 14 bases lining up with TRBD2. The source of this sequence is a man aged 50 or older who received an inactivated influenza vaccine. The DNA of the CDR3 is TGCGCCAGCAGCACCGGGACTAGCGGGAGTGTCGATGAGCAGTTCTTC. Its translation is CASSTGTSGSVDEQFF.